This is a list of T cell receptor beta chains from one sample in a study of blood T cell repertoires in COVID-19. Measured with immunoSEQ multiplex PCR; TCRdb has only the in-frame clones, and not every one. The table shows over 95,000 clones, with over 80% occurring only once. Sequencing was performed on peripheral blood. The origin of the receptors is a man in his 70s with active or convalescent COVID-19. Both conserved end residues are part of each CDR3. Each record gives: clone size, J gene, D gene, V gene, CDR3 DNA, CDR3 protein. A D gene is named only where the DNA matches it firmly. For some rows the clone size is stated as once, few or many, or as a class when expanded; others skip it.

>.|TRBJ2-6|TRBD1|TRBV19
TGTGCCAGTAGCTTGCGTGAAGGGGGCGCTGGGGCCAACGTCCTGACTTTC
CASSLREGGAGANVLTF
>.|TRBJ1-1|.|TRBV3-1/TRBV3-2
TGTGCCAGCAGCCAAGGCTGGGGGCAAACTGAAGCTTTCTTT
CASSQGWGQTEAFF
>.|TRBJ1-2|.|TRBV6-5
TGTGCCAGCACGAGGGATCGCTATGGCTACACCTTC
CASTRDRYGYTF
>.|TRBJ2-6|TRBD1|TRBV28
TGTGCCAGCAGCCAAGGGACAGGGAATCGTGGGGCCAACGTCCTGACTTTC
CASSQGTGNRGANVLTF
>.|TRBJ2-2|TRBD2|TRBV7-2
TGTGCCAGCAGCCACCTCCGGGGGGGGCCGAACACCGGGGAGCTGTTTTTT
CASSHLRGGPNTGELFF
>.|TRBJ1-2|TRBD1|TRBV6-5
TGTGCCAGCAGGCTTGCTGGGACAGGGTACGGCTACACCTTC
CASRLAGTGYGYTF
>few|TRBJ2-7|.|TRBV5-5
TGTGCCAGCAGCAATACCTACGAGCAGTACTTC
CASSNTYEQYF
>.|TRBJ2-1|.|TRBV18
TGTGCCAGCTCACCAAGTACAGGGCCTAACTACAATGAGCAGTTCTTC
CASSPSTGPNYNEQFF
>.|TRBJ2-1|TRBD2|TRBV4-2
TGTGCCAGCAGCCAAGAATCAAAGCGGGGGGGCTCCTACAATGAGCAGTTCTTC
CASSQESKRGGSYNEQFF
>once|TRBJ2-7|.|TRBV12-3/TRBV12-4
TGTGCCACCAAGGGGCCTAGGTACGAGCAGTACTTC
CATKGPRYEQYF
>once|TRBJ1-1|.|TRBV7-8
TGTGCCAGCACCTTGGGAGGGTTGGCCACTGAAGCTTTCTTT
CASTLGGLATEAFF
>.|TRBJ2-3|TRBD2|TRBV15
TGTGCCACCAGCAGAGATGAGGCGGGGGGCGGTTTAACAGATACGCAGTATTTT
CATSRDEAGGGLTDTQYF
>.|TRBJ2-5|.|TRBV7-2
TGTGCCAGCAGCTTAGCGAGGGGGGAGACCCAGTACTTC
CASSLARGETQYF
>once|TRBJ2-7|TRBD2|TRBV7-2
TGTGCCAGCAGCTCCTTAGCGGGGGGCCTCGAGCAGTACTTC
CASSSLAGGLEQYF
>once|TRBJ1-4|.|TRBV27
TGTGCCAGCAGTGTACTTAGAGGCTCCGGTGAAAAACTGTTTTTT
CASSVLRGSGEKLFF
>once|TRBJ1-5|TRBD1|TRBV5-1
TGCGCCAGCAGCTTGGCAGGGGGCGGTCAGCCCCAGCATTTT
CASSLAGGGQPQHF
>few|TRBJ1-5|.|TRBV28
TGTGCCGTCCAGGAAGCTGGGGTGGGGCAAGGTCAGCCCCAGCATTTT
CAVQEAGVGQGQPQHF
>.|TRBJ1-6|TRBD1|TRBV5-8
TGTGCCAGCAGACCAGACAGGGCCAGCTCCTATAATTCACCCCTCCACTTT
CASRPDRASSYNSPLHF
>.|TRBJ1-6|.|TRBV6-5
TGTGCCGAGGCGGCGGGCTGGAATTCACCCCTCCACTTT
CAEAAGWNSPLHF
>.|TRBJ1-4|.|TRBV4-2
TGTGCCAGCAGCCAAGCACAAGGGGCGCTTGAAAAACTGTTTTTT
CASSQAQGALEKLFF
>.|TRBJ2-5|.|TRBV20-1
TGCAGTGCTGGGGCCGAAGAGACCCAGTACTTC
CSAGAEETQYF
>.|TRBJ2-3|TRBD1|TRBV5-4
TGTGCCAGCAGCAGGGGACAGGATTACACAGATACGCAGTATTTT
CASSRGQDYTDTQYF
>.|TRBJ2-7|TRBD1|TRBV5-4
TGTGCCAGCAGCTTGGACGTGGGGGGACAGGACTACGAGCAGTACTTC
CASSLDVGGQDYEQYF
>.|TRBJ2-5|.|TRBV28
TGTGCCAGCAGTTTATTCAGGCAGGCCCCGTACCAAGAGACCCAGTACTTC
CASSLFRQAPYQETQYF
>.|TRBJ2-1|TRBD1|TRBV5-5
TGTGCCAGCAGCCCCCGGGACAGGGTTGGGGATGAGCAGTTCTTC
CASSPRDRVGDEQFF
>.|TRBJ2-5|.|TRBV7-9
TGTGCCAGCAGCTTAGAACTAGCCCAAGAGACCCAGTACTTC
CASSLELAQETQYF
>.|TRBJ2-3|TRBD2|TRBV4-2
TGTGCCAGCAGCCAAGTAGGTGTGTGGCGGGGGGGAACAGATACGCAGTATTTT
CASSQVGVWRGGTDTQYF
>.|TRBJ1-1|TRBD1|TRBV2
TGTGCCGGACGACAGGGTTGGGGAGGGAACACTGAAGCTTTCTTT
CAGRQGWGGNTEAFF
>.|TRBJ2-5|TRBD2|TRBV3-1/TRBV3-2
TGTGTACTGAGGGGAGCGGGGGTACAGGAGACCCAGTACTTC
CVLRGAGVQETQYF
>.|TRBJ1-4|TRBD1|TRBV25-1
TGTGCCAGCAGGCCTACGACAGGGGGTAGGGCTAATGAAAAACTGTTTTTT
CASRPTTGGRANEKLFF
>few|TRBJ1-1|.|TRBV6-1
TGTGCCAGCAGTGAAGCTAGGAGGGGCACTGAAGCTTTCTTT
CASSEARRGTEAFF
>.|TRBJ2-3|.|TRBV7-3
TGTGCCAGCAGCTTAAGGGGGGGCTCAAAAGATACGCAGTATTTT
CASSLRGGSKDTQYF
>.|TRBJ1-4|.|TRBV28
TGTGCCAGCAGTTTGGGGGGGCCCGGCAATGAAAAACTGTTTTTT
CASSLGGPGNEKLFF
>.|TRBJ1-2|TRBD1|TRBV9
TGTGCCAGCAACAGGGACAGGGGAAACTATGGCTACACCTTC
CASNRDRGNYGYTF
>.|TRBJ2-1|TRBD2|TRBV7-9
TGTGCCAGCAGCTATACAGCGGGGGGGCTGAGGACCTACAATGAGCAGTTCTTC
CASSYTAGGLRTYNEQFF
>.|TRBJ2-5|TRBD1|TRBV9
TGTGCCAGCAGCGCGAACAGGGGCGAAGAGACCCAGTACTTC
CASSANRGEETQYF
>.|TRBJ1-1|TRBD1|TRBV19
TGTGCCAGTAGTATAGCGACAGGGTCTAGGAACACTGAAGCTTTCTTT
CASSIATGSRNTEAFF
>once|TRBJ1-1|.|TRBV6-6
TGTGCCAGCAGTCGATCGATACAGGCAATGAACACTGAAGCTTTCTTT
CASSRSIQAMNTEAFF
>.|TRBJ1-1|TRBD1|TRBV3-1/TRBV3-2
TGTGCCAGCAGCCGAACAGGGGGCTCAGCTGAAGCTTTCTTT
CASSRTGGSAEAFF
>.|TRBJ1-1|.|TRBV30
TGTGCCTGGAGTGTTGGGGGCCCGACTGAAGCTTTCTTT
CAWSVGGPTEAFF
>.|TRBJ2-1|.|TRBV18
TGTGCCAGCTCACTCCGGGACAGCCTTCCGGGACTAGATGCTTATGAGCAGTTCTTC
CASSLRDSLPGLDAYEQFF
>.|TRBJ1-1|.|TRBV29-1
TGCAGCGTTAGAGGACAGTTGAACACTGAAGCTTTCTTT
CSVRGQLNTEAFF
>.|TRBJ2-3|.|TRBV6-1
TGTGCCAGCAGTGAAGCGGCGGTCGTAGGCGCAGATACGCAGTATTTT
CASSEAAVVGADTQYF
>.|TRBJ2-5|TRBD1|TRBV28
TGTGCCAGCAGTTCGGGACAGGTCCAAGAGACCCAGTACTTC
CASSSGQVQETQYF
>.|TRBJ2-5|TRBD2|TRBV7-6
TGTGCCAGCAGAAAGAACGGGGGGGCCCTGTACCAAGAGACCCAGTACTTC
CASRKNGGALYQETQYF
>.|TRBJ2-3|TRBD2|TRBV4-3
TGCGCCAGCAGCCACTCGGGACTAGCTCCAGATACGCAGTATTTT
CASSHSGLAPDTQYF
>.|TRBJ2-2|TRBD1|TRBV6-6
TGTGCCAGCAATGACGACAGGGGATCGACCGGGGAGCTGTTTTTT
CASNDDRGSTGELFF
>.|TRBJ2-1|.|TRBV6-5
TGTGCCAGCAGTTACTCGACAGGCCGTGAGCAGTTCTTC
CASSYSTGREQFF
>.|TRBJ2-2|.|TRBV7-2
TGTGCCAGCAGCCCGCAGGGGCGCACCGGGGAGCTGTTTTTT
CASSPQGRTGELFF
>.|TRBJ2-7|TRBD2|TRBV7-3
TGTGCCGCCACTAGCGGGGAAGAAGACGAGCAGTACTTC
CAATSGEEDEQYF
>.|TRBJ2-7|.|TRBV28
TGTGCCAGCAGTTCCCGCTCCTACGAGCAGTACTTC
CASSSRSYEQYF
>.|TRBJ2-7|TRBD2|TRBV18
TGTGCCAGCTCACCCCAAGGACTAGCAGGCGAGCAGTACTTC
CASSPQGLAGEQYF
>.|TRBJ1-1|.|TRBV12-5
TGTGCTAGTGGTCAAGACAGCCACACTGAAGCTTTCTTT
CASGQDSHTEAFF